These 15 T cell receptor beta chains were sequenced from one sample in a study of T cell repertoires in cytomegalovirus infection (dated by TCRdb to between 2018 and 2021). These receptors are not linked to any known antigen. The treatment or condition label of this sample denotes: in vitro stimulation with specific CMV peptide epitopes to enrich CMV-specific T cells. Instrument on record: Illumina HiSeq 1500. TCRdb reprocessed the public reads (quality trimming at Q25 with fastp, clone calling with MiXCR) and kept in-frame beta chains. Each entry is one CDR3 protein sequence, shown with its most common DNA and genes. Within this sample are under 450,000 distinct CDR3 sequences, with about 35% of them counted one time only. The ten largest clonotypes hold around an eighth of the sample. The starting material was cultured PBMCs, obtained from culture after CMV antigen stimulation. The receptors stem from a human donor in good health (CMV status not recorded). Some clones in this sample may be carry-over from other donors' samples.

This chain connects TRBV7-2 to TRBJ2-7; D might be TRBD2 (6 bases). CDR3 size: 15 residues. The ends were cut back, 5 bases at V and 2 bases at J, with 16 bases in the middle. Germline CDR1 is SGHTA and CDR2 is FQGNSA. The CDR3 DNA follows: TGTGCCAGCAGCCCCCACGGAGGGAGTCCCTACGAGCAGTACTTC. This encodes CASSPHGGSPYEQYF. The complete variable domain, with remaining parts taken from reference TRBV7-2 and TRBJ2-7, reads GAGVSQSPSNKVTEKGKDVELRCDPISGHTALYWYRQSLGQGLEFLIYFQGNSAPDKSGLPSDRFSAERTGGSVSTLTIQRTQQEDSAVYLCASSPHGGSPYEQYFGPGTRLTVT.

This clonotype showed up just a few times. The chain uses TRBV28 and TRBJ1-1; possible D gene TRBD1, 6 bases. The germline V gene encodes CDR1 MDHEN and CDR2 SYDVKM. V was trimmed by 8 bases and J by 4 bases, leaving 20 bases between them. This CDR3 is built from 15 residues. The CDR3 here is CASFGQPTWGTEAFF. The CDR3 DNA reads TGTGCCAGCTTCGGACAGCCAACCTGGGGCACTGAAGCTTTCTTT. Looking up the rest from reference TRBV28 and TRBJ1-1 gives the full variable domain: DVKVTQSSRYLVKRTGEKVFLECVQDMDHENMFWYRQDPGLGLRLIYFSYDVKMKEKGDIPEGYSVSREKKERFSLILESASTNQTSMYLCASFGQPTWGTEAFFGQGTRLTVV.

Only one count was recorded for this clonotype. The J gene is TRBJ1-1, the V gene TRBV7-9; 10 bases line up with TRBD1. Germline V CDR1 and CDR2: SEHNR, FQNEAQ (reference sequence). The CDR3 totals 15 residues. Losses at the gene ends were 3 bases for V and 3 bases for J; bases not matched to a gene: 4. CDR3 sequence: CASSFPTGGHTEAFF. CDR3 DNA sequence: TGTGCCAGCAGCTTCCCGACAGGGGGCCACACTGAAGCTTTCTTT.

This clonotype was seen only a few times. The chain has TRBV5-1 and TRBJ2-7; 8 positions agree with TRBD1. The length of the CDR3 is 14 residues. CDR1 is SGHRS and CDR2 is YFSETQ in the germline V gene. V shed 3 bases and J 5 bases; nucleotides not matched to a gene: 7. In DNA, the CDR3 is TGCGCCAGCAGCTCTACAGGGGGAGGCGACGAGCAGTACTTC. Translating gives CASSSTGGGDEQYF. The variable domain in full, completed from reference TRBV5-1 and TRBJ2-7, reads KAGVTQTPRYLIKTRGQQVTLSCSPISGHRSVSWYQQTPGQGLQFLFEYFSETQRNKGNFPGRFSGRQFSNSRSEMNVSTLELGDSALYLCASSSTGGGDEQYFGPGTRLTVT.

This clonotype has a handful of counts. The chain couples TRBV4-3 to TRBJ2-1; TRBD2 aligns across 7 bases. The CDR3 extends over 16 amino acids. From germline, CDR1 is LGHNA and CDR2 YSLEER. The junction had 2 bases not matched to a gene; V was cut back by 0 bases and J by 0 bases. The CDR3 region is CASSQEASGSYNEQFF. In DNA form, the CDR3 reads TGCGCCAGCAGCCAAGAGGCTAGCGGCTCCTACAATGAGCAGTTCTTC.

This clonotype was counted between two and nine times. The chain is built from TRBV27 and TRBJ2-1; 13 positions agree with TRBD2. Germline-derived CDR1 and CDR2 are MNHEY and SMNVEV (reference sequence). CDR3 length: 15 amino acids. V lost 6 bases and J lost 7; bases outside the gene matches: 6. CDR3 bases: TGTGCCAGCAGCCATGGGACTAGCGGGATGAATGAGCAGTTCTTC. This encodes CASSHGTSGMNEQFF.

This sequence joins TRBV13 and TRBJ2-7, with 7 bases aligning to TRBD2. Germline V gene lookup returns CDR1 PRHDT and CDR2 FYEKMQ (reference sequence). The CDR3 covers 13 residues. With V trimmed by 5 bases and J by 2 bases, 3 bases remained unmatched. Here the CDR3 reads CASSPSGAYEQYV. CDR3 nucleotide sequence: TGTGCCAGCAGCCCAAGCGGGGCCTACGAGCAGTACGTC.

This clonotype was seen a handful of times. The chain is built from TRBV19 and TRBJ1-5, with D possibly TRBD1 on 5 matching bases. The V gene's germline CDR1 is LNHDA and CDR2 SQIVND (reference sequence). CDR3 length equals 14 residues. V shed 6 bases and J shed 6 bases, with 15 bases lying between them. Written as DNA, the CDR3 is TGTGCCAGTAGCCTGGGGCAGGGCAGTCAGCCCCAGCATTTT. It specifies CASSLGQGSQPQHF.

Only a few counts were recorded for this clonotype. The chain couples TRBV6-2 or TRBV6-3 to TRBJ1-5; 9 nucleotides agree with TRBD1. With 6 bases clipped from V and 3 bases from J, the junction kept 18 bases outside the gene matches. Germline lookup yields CDR1 MNHEY and CDR2 SVGEGT. CDR3 length: 19 amino acids. Here the CDR3 reads CASSLWGQGRTGNNQPQHF. The CDR3 region has the DNA TGTGCCAGCAGCCTTTGGGGACAGGGCCGGACCGGGAACAATCAGCCCCAGCATTTT.

This sequence joins TRBV4-3 and TRBJ1-5; D is perhaps TRBD1 (5 bases). V lost 3 bases and J 11 bases, leaving 23 bases between the germline ends. Germline CDR1 and CDR2: LGHNA and YSLEER. This CDR3 region has 16 residues. CDR3 DNA sequence: TGCGCCAGCAGCCACCCCATGCGGGGCCAGGGCGCGTCCCAGCATTTT. Protein: CASSHPMRGQGASQHF.

The V call is TRBV2, the J call TRBJ1-1, with a weak D call TRBD1 (6 bases). The CDR3 runs to 14 residues. The germline V gene encodes CDR1 SNHLY and CDR2 FYNNEI. V was pared by 4 bases and J by 1 base, with 10 bases between. CDR3: CASSVETGNTEAFF. The CDR3 nucleotides are TGTGCCAGCAGTGTAGAGACAGGGAACACTGAAGCTTTCTTT.

This chain uses TRBV11-3 with TRBJ2-3; D gene ambiguous. CDR3 length: 13 residues. From germline, CDR1 is SGHNT and CDR2 YENEEA. The V end was cut by 2 bases, the J end by 6 bases, with 9 bases between. In DNA, the CDR3 is TGTGCCAGCAGCTTAACAGAGCCGGATACGCAGTATTTT. Protein sequence: CASSLTEPDTQYF.

The table lists this clonotype with a few counts. The chain has TRBV11-2 and TRBJ1-4; 8 bases fit TRBD1. V lost 6 bases, J lost 9 bases, and 12 bases stayed unmatched. The CDR3 is 15 residues long. Germline V gene lookup returns CDR1 SGHAT and CDR2 FQNNGV. The CDR3 is CASRSFQGASKKLFF. The CDR3 nucleotides read TGTGCCAGCAGAAGTTTTCAGGGGGCCTCTAAAAAACTGTTTTTT.

This clonotype was observed a single time. The chain employs TRBV27 and TRBJ2-7; D is perhaps TRBD1 or TRBD2 (5 bases each). Germline-derived CDR1 and CDR2 are MNHEY and SMNVEV (reference sequence). V was cut by 8 bases and J by 5 bases, with 10 bases left in between. The CDR3 is 11 residues long. The CDR3 DNA follows: TGTGCCAGCGGGGGACGGGACGAGCAGTACTTC. Its protein is CASGGRDEQYF.

This rearrangement joins TRBV11-2 to TRBJ1-1; TRBD1 is a possible D gene (6 bases). CDR3 size: 14 residues. Trimming cost V 5 bases and J 1 base, with 11 bases left between them. Germline V CDR1 and CDR2: SGHAT, FQNNGV. This CDR3 reads CASSNRVSNTEAFF. DNA of the CDR3: TGTGCCAGCAGCAACAGGGTTTCGAACACTGAAGCTTTCTTT.